The present entry profiles one T cell receptor beta chain with its context. This record comes from a study of OX40 agonist ivuxolimab in advanced cancers. Study context: The mean age was roughly 60 years, ranging from about 20 to 90, with less than 90% of participants male. Partial response was recorded in three patients: one hepatocellular carcinoma and two cutaneous melanoma cases.

V was pared by 8 bases and J by 5 bases, with 12 bases of the junction left unmatched. This CDR3 is built from 14 residues. The germline CDR1 and CDR2 sequences are SQVTM and ANQGSEA. Measured with immunoSEQ multiplex PCR; TCRdb has only the in-frame clones, and not every one. The sample holds tens of thousands of clones, approximately 90% seen once. The chain uses TRBV29-1 and TRBJ2-5; TRBD2 matches 9 bases. Sequenced here: CD4+ or CD8+ T cells sorted from blood, sampled in a trial of the OX40 agonist ivuxolimab. The sequence was collected from an adult with an advanced solid tumor such as melanoma, head and neck, liver or kidney cancer. The chain's CDR3 is CSTTVAGVWETQYF. The CDR3 DNA reads as TGCAGCACGACGGTAGCGGGAGTTTGGGAGACCCAGTACTTC.